The 4 T cell receptor beta chains reported below all come from one sample, sequenced in a study of blood T cell repertoires in COVID-19. Produced via immunoSEQ multiplex PCR; TCRdb's table is partial and in-frame only. The repertoire includes 100,000 to 120,000 clones, more than 80% of them detected once, and over 7.5% sits in the top ten. Sequenced: peripheral blood. All receptors derive from a middle-aged woman with acute or convalescent COVID-19.

The rearrangement links TRBV5-1 to TRBJ2-7, with TRBD2 identical over 9 bases. The germline V gene has CDR1 SGHRS and CDR2 YFSETQ. After removal of 5 bases from V and 0 bases from J, the junction contained 6 bases not matched to a gene. This CDR3 has 15 residues. Here the CDR3 DNA reads TGCGCCAGCAGTCGTAGCGGGGGAAGCTCCTACGAGCAGTACTTC. Translating gives CASSRSGGSSYEQYF.

This chain uses TRBV7-9 with TRBJ1-4; D perhaps matches TRBD1 (5 bases). Germline lookup yields CDR1 SEHNR and CDR2 FQNEAQ (reference sequence). The CDR3 is made up of 14 amino acids. Between the trimmed V and J ends, which lost 1 base and 5 bases, there was a span of 8 bases. CDR3 sequence (DNA): TGTGCCAGCAGCTTAGATAGGGGAAATGAAAAACTGTTTTTT. It codes for CASSLDRGNEKLFF.

This chain links TRBV19 with TRBJ1-3; D is ambiguous. Deletions cut 0 bases from V and 0 bases from J, with 12 bases between. Germline loops: CDR1 LNHDA, CDR2 SQIVND (reference sequence). This CDR3 has 17 residues. CDR3 amino acids: CASSIDGGRISGNTIYF. The CDR3 region has the DNA TGTGCCAGTAGTATAGATGGTGGCAGAATCTCTGGAAACACCATATATTTT.

The V call is TRBV19, the J call TRBJ1-6, with 9 bases aligning to TRBD1. V lost 2 bases, J lost 7 bases, and 12 bases stayed unmatched. Germline values: CDR1 LNHDA, CDR2 SQIVND (reference sequence). This CDR3 spans 18 amino acids. CDR3 loop: CASSIYRNRDRVNSPLHF. CDR3 nucleotide sequence: TGTGCCAGTAGTATATACCGAAACCGGGACAGGGTCAATTCACCCCTCCACTTT. The variable domain in full, completed from reference TRBV19 and TRBJ1-6, reads DGGITQSPKYLFRKEGQNVTLSCEQNLNHDAMYWYRQDPGQGLRLIYYSQIVNDFQKGDIAEGYSVSREKKESFPLTVTSAQKNPTAFYLCASSIYRNRDRVNSPLHFGNGTRLTVT.